This T cell receptor beta chain is from a study of T cells after yellow fever vaccination. TCRdb re-derived calls from the 5' RACE reads in MiXCR, one entry per CDR3 protein. The sample lists 350,000 to 450,000 distinct CDR3 sequences, under 7.5% occurring once. V was trimmed by 0 bases and J by 4 bases, leaving 10 bases between them. CDR1 SGHRS and CDR2 YFSETQ come from the germline V gene. The CDR3 extends over 15 amino acids. This clonotype was counted at least ten times. The chain links TRBV5-1 to TRBJ2-2, with unresolved D. Sample: PBMCs, taken 5 days after the yellow fever booster vaccination. The origin of this receptor is a man younger than 45 who received the YFV17D yellow fever vaccine. The CDR3 DNA sequence: TGCGCCAGCAGCTTGGTGGGCTTCGGCACCGGGGAGCTGTTTTTT. Amino acid sequence: CASSLVGFGTGELFF.